The rows below give T cell receptor beta chains drawn from one sample of a study of blood T cell repertoires in COVID-19. Measured with immunoSEQ multiplex PCR; TCRdb has only the in-frame clones, and not every one. The sample holds around 99,000 clones, around 88% seen once. The sequenced material came from peripheral blood. The receptors shown here come from a man aged 50 or older with active or convalescent COVID-19. The CDR3 runs from the conserved cysteine through the conserved F or W. A D gene is named only where the DNA matches it firmly. Size values are once, few and many counts, or a class for expanded clones, and some rows have none.

D	J	V	size	DNA	CDR3
TRBD1	TRBJ1-6	TRBV7-2	-	TGTGCCAGCAGCCCTGACAGGGAAGATTCACCCCTCCACTTT	CASSPDREDSPLHF
TRBD1	TRBJ1-4	TRBV19	-	TGTGCCAGTAGGCCGCCGGGACAGAATAATGAAAAACTGTTTTTT	CASRPPGQNNEKLFF
TRBD2	TRBJ2-7	TRBV4-3	-	TGCGCCAGCAGCCAAGGACTAGCGGGTTCCTACGAGCAGTACTTC	CASSQGLAGSYEQYF
TRBD2	TRBJ2-7	TRBV10-2	-	TGCGCCAGCAGCCAAGGCGGGACTACGGGCTCCTACGAGCAGTACTTC	CASSQGGTTGSYEQYF
-	TRBJ2-3	TRBV20-1	-	TGCAGTGCTAGGAGGACTGGTACGCAGTATTTT	CSARRTGTQYF
-	TRBJ1-1	TRBV6-5	-	TGTGTGTCAGGTCCGGCAGGCATGAACACTGAAGCTTTCTTT	CVSGPAGMNTEAFF
TRBD1	TRBJ1-2	TRBV27	-	TGTGCCAGCAGTTTTGCCACAGGGGGGGAGCATGGCTACACCTTC	CASSFATGGEHGYTF
-	TRBJ1-3	TRBV4-3	-	TGCGCCAGCAGCCAAGATGGCACAGGGGGAAACACCATATATTTT	CASSQDGTGGNTIYF
-	TRBJ2-3	TRBV7-7	-	TGTGCTAGCAGCCAGAGCGGAGGCTCTAGCACAGATACGCAGTATTTT	CASSQSGGSSTDTQYF
-	TRBJ1-5	TRBV29-1	-	TGCAGCGTTGACGCAGGGTTCAATCAGCCCCAGCATTTT	CSVDAGFNQPQHF
-	TRBJ2-2	TRBV9	-	TGTGCCAGCAGCGTAAGGGGTCAGGGCGGCACCGGGGAGCTGTTTTTT	CASSVRGQGGTGELFF
-	TRBJ2-5	TRBV30	-	TGTGCCTGGACAGGTAACCAAGAGACCCAGTACTTC	CAWTGNQETQYF
TRBD1	TRBJ1-1	TRBV18	once	TGTGCCAGCTCAACCGACAGGGCGGTCACTGAAGCTTTCTTT	CASSTDRAVTEAFF
-	TRBJ1-5	TRBV28	-	TGTGCCAGCAGTTCCCCAAATCAGCCCCAGCATTTT	CASSSPNQPQHF
-	TRBJ1-1	TRBV12-1	-	TGTGCCAGCAGAGGATCAGGGGGCACTGAAGCTTTCTTT	CASRGSGGTEAFF
-	TRBJ1-5	TRBV2	-	TGTGCCAGCAGGGAAAGTACGGATCAGCCCCAGCATTTT	CASRESTDQPQHF
-	TRBJ1-5	TRBV5-1	-	TGCGCCAGCAGCTTGGTTGTGGGTGTCGTGGGCAGGGCGTATTGGGGCAATCAGCCCCAGCATTTT	CASSLVVGVVGRAYWGNQPQHF
TRBD2	TRBJ2-7	TRBV2	-	TGTGCCAGCAGACCGGGACTAGCGTCCTACGAGCAGTACTTC	CASRPGLASYEQYF
TRBD1	TRBJ1-1	TRBV6-6	once	TGTGCCAGCAGTCTTGGACAGGGCGCCACTGAAGCTTTCTTT	CASSLGQGATEAFF
TRBD2	TRBJ2-7	TRBV30	-	TGTGCCTGGAATCTAGCGGGAGGGCCCTACGAGCAGTACTTC	CAWNLAGGPYEQYF
TRBD1	TRBJ1-5	TRBV18	-	TGTGCCAGCTCACCCGATCCGTGGGACAGGACGGGATTTAATCAGCCCCAGCATTTT	CASSPDPWDRTGFNQPQHF
TRBD2	TRBJ2-7	TRBV6-5	-	TGTGCCAGCAGCTCCGGACTAGCGGGACGCAACGAGCAGTACTTC	CASSSGLAGRNEQYF
-	TRBJ1-2	TRBV19	-	TGTGCCAGTAGTATCGACAGAGACTATGGCTACACCTTC	CASSIDRDYGYTF
-	TRBJ1-2	TRBV7-9	-	TGTGCCAGCAGCTTAGGGGCAGGGGAGAGCTACACCTTC	CASSLGAGESYTF
TRBD1	TRBJ1-3	TRBV19	-	TGTGCCAGTAGTAGACAGGGTTGGACGGACTCTGGAAACACCATATATTTT	CASSRQGWTDSGNTIYF
TRBD2	TRBJ2-1	TRBV5-6	once	TGTGCCAGCAGCTTGTCTGGGGGGGATGAGCAGTTCTTC	CASSLSGGDEQFF
TRBD1	TRBJ1-2	TRBV28	-	TGTGCCAGCAGTTTACAAACCGGGACAGGAGGGGGCTACACCTTC	CASSLQTGTGGGYTF
TRBD2	TRBJ2-1	TRBV27	-	TGTGCCAGCAAGGCTATGGGGGAGGGGTCCTACAATGAGCAGTTCTTC	CASKAMGEGSYNEQFF
-	TRBJ1-6	TRBV5-1	-	TGCGCCAGCAGCCCGGCAGAGGGACTCAATTCACCCCTCCACTTT	CASSPAEGLNSPLHF
TRBD2	TRBJ2-7	TRBV7-2	-	TGTGCCAGCAGCTTAACGGGTGGGGGGACTAGCGAGTCCTACGAGCAGTACTTC	CASSLTGGGTSESYEQYF
TRBD2	TRBJ2-1	TRBV11-3	-	TGTGCCAGCAGTCCGACTAGCGGGAAGGACAATGAGCAGTTCTTC	CASSPTSGKDNEQFF
-	TRBJ2-6	TRBV7-9	-	TGTGCCAGCAGCTTAAGACTAGAGGTCTCTGGGGCCAACGTCCTGACTTTC	CASSLRLEVSGANVLTF
TRBD2	TRBJ2-1	TRBV4-2	once	TGTGCCAGCAGCCCTGGACTAGCGGGAGTTAGTGAGCAGTTCTTC	CASSPGLAGVSEQFF
-	TRBJ2-1	TRBV27	few	TGTGCCAGCAGTCTTTCCGGGACTCTGTACAATGAGCAGTTCTTC	CASSLSGTLYNEQFF
-	TRBJ1-1	TRBV9	once	TGTGCCAGCAGCGTAGTCCCGGGGATGAACACTGAAGCTTTCTTT	CASSVVPGMNTEAFF
-	TRBJ1-3	TRBV5-4	-	TGTGCCAGCAGCTCAGACAGTATCTCTGGAAACACCATATATTTT	CASSSDSISGNTIYF
TRBD2	TRBJ2-7	TRBV6-5	-	TGTGCCAGCAGTTATAGCGGGAGGTATCTGATCTACGAGCAGTACTTC	CASSYSGRYLIYEQYF
TRBD1	TRBJ2-2	TRBV10-3	-	TGTGCCATCCTCCGGGACAGGGGAATCACCGGGGAGCTGTTTTTT	CAILRDRGITGELFF
-	TRBJ1-1	TRBV10-3	-	TGTGCCATCAGTGAAAGTACAGGTTTGTTAGCTTTCTTT	CAISESTGLLAFF
-	TRBJ1-2	TRBV2	-	TGTGCCATACAAACAGGGACCGGGGATGGCTACACCTTC	CAIQTGTGDGYTF
-	TRBJ1-2	TRBV5-1	-	TGCGCCAGCAGCTTGTCTTTGGCGGGGAGCTATGGCTACACCTTC	CASSLSLAGSYGYTF
TRBD1	TRBJ1-3	TRBV7-9	-	TGTGCCAGCAGCGTTGCGGGTCGACAGGGAAACTCTGGAAACACCATATATTTT	CASSVAGRQGNSGNTIYF
TRBD2	TRBJ2-1	TRBV4-3	once	TGCGCCAGCAGCCAAGAAATCACTAGCGGGAGGAATGAGCAGTTCTTC	CASSQEITSGRNEQFF
TRBD1	TRBJ1-4	TRBV3-1/TRBV3-2	-	TGTGCCAGCAGCCATCGGACAGGGGTAGAAAAACTGTTTTTT	CASSHRTGVEKLFF
-	TRBJ2-4	TRBV9	-	TGTGCCAGCAGCGTTGAGGGAGCCAAAAACATTCAGTACTTC	CASSVEGAKNIQYF
TRBD1	TRBJ1-4	TRBV6-5	-	TGTGCCAGCAGAAGTGGACAGGGGAATGAAAAACTGTTTTTT	CASRSGQGNEKLFF
-	TRBJ1-2	TRBV7-2	-	TGTGCCAGCAGCTTAGGTCTCGGGGATGGCTACACCTTC	CASSLGLGDGYTF
-	TRBJ2-2	TRBV19	-	TGTGCCAGTAGTATCCTTACAACCACCGGGGAGCTGTTTTTT	CASSILTTTGELFF
-	TRBJ2-3	TRBV5-6	-	TGTGCCAGCAGCTTCGGGAGAGCGGCAGATACGCAGTATTTT	CASSFGRAADTQYF
TRBD1	TRBJ1-2	TRBV9	-	TGTGCCAGCAGCGTATCGGGGACAGGGGATTGGAGTGGCTACACCTTC	CASSVSGTGDWSGYTF
TRBD1	TRBJ1-1	TRBV19	-	TGTGCCAGTACCGGTGACAGGGCACACACTGAAGCTTTCTTT	CASTGDRAHTEAFF
TRBD1	TRBJ2-3	TRBV2	-	TGTGCCAGCAGTGAGGACAGGGGGCAGACGGATACGCAGTATTTT	CASSEDRGQTDTQYF
-	TRBJ1-4	TRBV4-1	-	TGCGCCAGCAGCCCTACGGGTTTTAATGAAAAACTGTTTTTT	CASSPTGFNEKLFF
-	TRBJ2-1	TRBV7-9	-	TGTGCCAGCACCCTCGGGACTGGCAGTAGGGAGCAGTTCTTC	CASTLGTGSREQFF
-	TRBJ1-5	TRBV18	-	TGTGCCAGCTCCCCGGGCGGGGTCGGTTTCAATCAGCCCCAGCATTTT	CASSPGGVGFNQPQHF
-	TRBJ2-1	TRBV3-1/TRBV3-2	-	TGTGCCAGCAGCCAAGAAGGCAGCGGCTCCTACAATGAGCAGTTCTTC	CASSQEGSGSYNEQFF
TRBD2	TRBJ2-1	TRBV28	-	TGTGCCAGCAGGACACTAGCGGGGCAGATTAGTAATTACAATGAGCAGTTCTTC	CASRTLAGQISNYNEQFF
TRBD2	TRBJ2-3	TRBV6-5	-	TGTGCCAGCAGACAGGGACTAGCGGCAGATACGCAGTATTTT	CASRQGLAADTQYF